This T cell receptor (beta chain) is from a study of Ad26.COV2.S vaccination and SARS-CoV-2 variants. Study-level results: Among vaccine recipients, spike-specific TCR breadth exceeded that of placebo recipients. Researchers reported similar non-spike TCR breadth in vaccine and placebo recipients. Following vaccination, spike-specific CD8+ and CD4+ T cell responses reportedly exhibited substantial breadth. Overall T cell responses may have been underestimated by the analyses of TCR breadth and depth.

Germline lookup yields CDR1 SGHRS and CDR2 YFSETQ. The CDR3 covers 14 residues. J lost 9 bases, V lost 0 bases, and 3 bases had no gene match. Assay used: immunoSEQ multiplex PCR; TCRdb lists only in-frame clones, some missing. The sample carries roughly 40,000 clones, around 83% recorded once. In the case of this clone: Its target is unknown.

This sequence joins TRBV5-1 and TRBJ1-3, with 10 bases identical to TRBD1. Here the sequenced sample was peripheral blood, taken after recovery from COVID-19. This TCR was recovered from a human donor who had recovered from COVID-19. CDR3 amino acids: CASSLDGQGGTIYF. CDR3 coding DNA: TGCGCCAGCAGCTTGGACGGACAGGGGGGCACCATATATTTT.